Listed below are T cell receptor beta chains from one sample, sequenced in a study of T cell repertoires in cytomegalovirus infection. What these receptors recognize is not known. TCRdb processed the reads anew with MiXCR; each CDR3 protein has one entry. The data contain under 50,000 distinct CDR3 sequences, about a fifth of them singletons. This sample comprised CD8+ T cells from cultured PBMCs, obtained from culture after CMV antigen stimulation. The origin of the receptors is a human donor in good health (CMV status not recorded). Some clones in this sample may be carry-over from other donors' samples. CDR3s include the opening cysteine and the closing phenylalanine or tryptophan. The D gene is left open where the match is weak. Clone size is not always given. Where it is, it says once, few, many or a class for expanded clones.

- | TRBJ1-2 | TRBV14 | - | CASSPLDGNYGYTF | TGTGCCAGCAGCCCTTTGGACGGTAACTATGGCTACACCTTC
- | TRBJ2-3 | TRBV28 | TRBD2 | CASASGLAGGSTDTQYF | TGTGCCAGCGCGTCGGGACTAGCGGGAGGGAGCACAGATACGCAGTATTTT
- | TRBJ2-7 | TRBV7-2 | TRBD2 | CASSFFPGGGSYEQYF | TGTGCCAGCAGCTTCTTTCCGGGAGGAGGCTCCTACGAGCAGTACTTC
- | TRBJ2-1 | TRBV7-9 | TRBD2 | CASSLRTSGSMDEQFF | TGTGCCAGCAGCTTACGGACTAGCGGGAGCATGGATGAGCAGTTCTTC
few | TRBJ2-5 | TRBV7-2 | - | CASSPQAAKETQYF | TGTGCCAGCAGCCCCCAGGCCGCCAAAGAGACCCAGTACTTC
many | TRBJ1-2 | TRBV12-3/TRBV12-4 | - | CASSMTTNRYGYTF | TGTGCCAGCAGTATGACGACAAACCGCTATGGCTACACCTTC
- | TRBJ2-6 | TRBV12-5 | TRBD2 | CASGLGLAGASSGANVLTF | TGTGCTAGTGGTCTAGGACTAGCGGGGGCAAGCTCTGGGGCCAACGTCCTGACTTTC
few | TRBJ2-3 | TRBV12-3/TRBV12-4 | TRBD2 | CASAPAARGGDTQYF | TGTGCCAGCGCCCCTGCCGCCCGCGGGGGAGATACGCAGTATTTT
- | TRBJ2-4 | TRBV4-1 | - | CASSHLNVGLLAKNIQYF | TGCGCCAGCAGCCACCTAAATGTTGGACTTCTGGCCAAAAACATTCAGTACTTC
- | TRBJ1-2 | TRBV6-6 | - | CASRGQNYGYTF | TGTGCCAGCAGGGGACAAAACTATGGCTACACCTTC
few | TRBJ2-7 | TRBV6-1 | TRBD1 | CASRPRTGDQTGEQYF | TGTGCCAGCAGACCCCGGACAGGGGACCAGACGGGCGAGCAGTACTTC
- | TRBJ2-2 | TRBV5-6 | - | CASSWLAEEANTGELFF | TGTGCCAGCAGCTGGTTAGCGGAGGAGGCGAACACCGGGGAGCTGTTTTTT
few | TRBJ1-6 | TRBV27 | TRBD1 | CASIISRDSYNSPLHF | TGTGCCAGCATCATTTCCCGGGACAGTTATAATTCACCCCTCCACTTT
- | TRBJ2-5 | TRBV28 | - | CASSLSASELLRETQYF | TGTGCCAGCAGTTTATCGGCTAGCGAACTCCTGAGGGAGACCCAGTACTTC
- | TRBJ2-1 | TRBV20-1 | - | CSARGGRGRPFTEQFF | TGCAGTGCTAGAGGTGGTCGAGGGAGGCCCTTCACTGAGCAGTTCTTC
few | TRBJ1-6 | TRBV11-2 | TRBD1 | CASSFQGGGYNSPLHF | TGTGCCAGCAGCTTTCAGGGGGGCGGATATAATTCACCCCTCCACTTT
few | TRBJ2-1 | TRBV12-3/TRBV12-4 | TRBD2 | CASTWGLAGFNEQFF | TGTGCCAGCACCTGGGGTCTAGCGGGGTTTAATGAGCAGTTCTTC
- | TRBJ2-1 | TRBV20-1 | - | CSASTGNEQFF | TGCAGTGCCAGTACGGGCAATGAGCAGTTCTTC
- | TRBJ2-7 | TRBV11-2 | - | CASSSTGTVTYEQYF | TGTGCCAGCAGCTCTACCGGGACGGTGACCTACGAGCAGTACTTC
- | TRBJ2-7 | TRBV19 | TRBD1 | CASSIAGTGDYEQYF | TGTGCCAGTAGTATCGCCGGGACAGGGGACTACGAGCAGTACTTC
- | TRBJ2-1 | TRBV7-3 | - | CASSLTGSLREQFF | TGTGCCAGCAGCTTAACGGGCTCCCTGAGGGAGCAGTTCTTC
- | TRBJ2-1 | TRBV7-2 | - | CASSFGLYNEQFF | TGTGCCAGCAGCTTTGGACTGTACAATGAGCAGTTCTTC
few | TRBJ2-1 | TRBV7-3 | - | CASASKGTNEQFF | TGTGCCAGCGCCTCTAAAGGGACCAATGAGCAGTTCTTC
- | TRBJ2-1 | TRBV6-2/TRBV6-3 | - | CASSLSPGEQFF | TGTGCCAGCAGTCTCTCTCCGGGTGAGCAGTTCTTC
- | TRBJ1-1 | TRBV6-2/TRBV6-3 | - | CASSYEGRDTEAFF | TGTGCCAGCAGTTACGAGGGGAGGGACACTGAAGCTTTCTTT
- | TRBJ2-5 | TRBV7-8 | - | CASSLEVQETQYF | TGTGCCAGCAGCTTAGAGGTCCAAGAGACCCAGTACTTC
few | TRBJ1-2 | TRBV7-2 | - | CASSLGGQGYTF | TGTGCCAGCAGCTTAGGAGGCCAGGGCTACACCTTC
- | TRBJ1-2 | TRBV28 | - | CASSLTPKGYGYTF | TGTGCCAGCAGTTTGACTCCTAAGGGCTATGGCTACACCTTC
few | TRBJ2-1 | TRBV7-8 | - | CASSLASNAYNEQFF | TGTGCCAGCAGCTTAGCTTCTAACGCCTACAATGAGCAGTTCTTC
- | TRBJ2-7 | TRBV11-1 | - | CASSLYPYYEQYF | TGTGCCAGCAGCCTTTACCCTTACTACGAGCAGTACTTC
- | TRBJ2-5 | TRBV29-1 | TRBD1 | CSADGTGGLEETQYF | TGCAGCGCCGATGGGACAGGGGGACTCGAAGAGACCCAGTACTTC
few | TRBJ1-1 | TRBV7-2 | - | CASSLSGGPLTEAFF | TGTGCCAGCAGCCTCAGCGGGGGACCCCTAACGGAAGCTTTCTTT
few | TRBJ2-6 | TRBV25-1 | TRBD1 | CASSGQGQGANVLTF | TGTGCCAGCAGTGGACAGGGGCAGGGGGCCAACGTCCTGACTTTC
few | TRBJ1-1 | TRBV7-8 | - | CASSLPQLPSNTEAFF | TGTGCCAGCAGCTTACCCCAGTTACCTTCGAACACTGAAGCTTTCTTT
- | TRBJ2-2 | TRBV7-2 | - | CATQGRSGPNTGELFF | TGTGCCACCCAGGGGCGGAGCGGGCCCAACACCGGGGAGCTGTTTTTT
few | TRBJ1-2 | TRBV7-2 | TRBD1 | CASSLESWAGQVSGYTF | TGTGCCAGCAGCTTAGAGAGCTGGGCGGGACAGGTATCTGGCTACACCTTC
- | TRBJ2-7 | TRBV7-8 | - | CASNPGRSDEQYF | TGTGCCAGCAACCCGGGACGATCTGACGAGCAGTACTTC
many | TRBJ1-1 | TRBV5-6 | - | CASSFGYTEAFF | TGTGCCAGCAGCTTTGGGTACACTGAAGCTTTCTTT
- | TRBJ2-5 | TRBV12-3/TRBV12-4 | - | CASSLTGDFQETQYF | TGTGCCAGCAGTTTGACAGGCGATTTCCAAGAGACCCAGTACTTC
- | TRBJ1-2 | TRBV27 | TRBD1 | CASSPGTGVNYGYTF | TGTGCCAGCAGTCCCGGGACAGGCGTCAACTATGGCTACACCTTC
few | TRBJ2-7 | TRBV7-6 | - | CASSYGPGVDEQYF | TGTGCCAGCAGCTATGGACCGGGCGTCGACGAGCAGTACTTC
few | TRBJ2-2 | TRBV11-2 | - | CASSLTGTMNTGELFF | TGTGCCAGCAGTTTAACCGGGACAATGAACACCGGGGAGCTGTTTTTT
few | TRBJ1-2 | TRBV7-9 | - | CASSFWEELDGYTF | TGTGCCAGCAGCTTCTGGGAAGAATTGGATGGCTACACCTTC
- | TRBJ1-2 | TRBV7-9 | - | CASSPPGPAGDGYTF | TGTGCCAGCAGCCCCCCCGGGCCAGCGGGCGATGGCTACACCTTC
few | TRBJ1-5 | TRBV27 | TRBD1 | CASSSLQGATEPQHF | TGTGCCAGCAGTTCTCTACAGGGGGCAACGGAGCCCCAGCATTTT
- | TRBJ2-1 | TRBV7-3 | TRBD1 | CASSLSRTGRNEQFF | TGTGCCAGCAGCTTAAGTCGGACAGGAAGGAATGAGCAGTTCTTC
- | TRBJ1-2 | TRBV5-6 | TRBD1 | CASSRDREYGYTF | TGTGCCAGCAGCCGGGACAGGGAGTATGGCTACACCTTC